A selection of T cell receptor beta chains follows, all from one sample in a study of shared clonotypes between healthy human individuals. Measured with immunoSEQ multiplex PCR; TCRdb has only the in-frame clones, and not every one. The table includes 1.5 million to 2.5 million clones, around 96% detected once. Sample: naive CD8+ T cells sorted from blood. The source of these receptors is a man younger than 30 in good health. CDR3s include the opening cysteine and the closing phenylalanine or tryptophan. D genes are given only for firm matches. A row's size may be missing; if present it is once, few, many or a size class.

cdr3_length	clone_size	v_call	d_call	j_call	cdr3_nt	cdr3_aa
13	-	TRBV27	-	TRBJ2-7	TGTGCCAGCAGTCCCTCTAATATCTACGAGCAGTACTTC	CASSPSNIYEQYF
16	-	TRBV4-1	-	TRBJ1-5	TGCGCCAGCAGCGAAGGAGAAGGGATAGCACATCAGCCCCAGCATTTT	CASSEGEGIAHQPQHF
13	-	TRBV6-1	-	TRBJ2-7	TGTGCCAGCAGTGAGGGACACTCCTACGAGCAGTACTTC	CASSEGHSYEQYF
15	-	TRBV4-1	TRBD1	TRBJ1-1	TGCGCCAGCAGCCACGACAGGGGAGGGAACACTGAAGCTTTCTTT	CASSHDRGGNTEAFF
17	once	TRBV7-2	TRBD2	TRBJ2-1	TGTGCCAGCAGCTTAGGTTTTGGAAGCGGGGCATACAATGAGCAGTTCTTC	CASSLGFGSGAYNEQFF
18	-	TRBV4-1	-	TRBJ1-6	TGCGCCAGCAGCCAATGGGACGCTGTCAGCTCCTATAATTCACCCCTCCACTTT	CASSQWDAVSSYNSPLHF
16	once	TRBV6-5	-	TRBJ2-1	TGTGCCAGCAGTTACTCGTCAGAGAGCTCCTACAATGAGCAGTTCTTC	CASSYSSESSYNEQFF
13	-	TRBV28	-	TRBJ1-2	TGTGCCAGCAGGCTGACAGCTAACTATGGCTACACCTTC	CASRLTANYGYTF
12	-	TRBV2	-	TRBJ2-7	TGTGCCAGCAGCGCAGGGCTGGGAGAGCAGTACTTC	CASSAGLGEQYF
16	-	TRBV27	-	TRBJ1-5	TGTGCCAGCAGTTTATGGGGGCCGCCTAGCAATCAGCCCCAGCATTTT	CASSLWGPPSNQPQHF
16	-	TRBV21-1	-	TRBJ2-1	TGTGCCAGCAGCAAGGAGCCTGTTAGACTGCACAATGAGCAGTTCTTC	CASSKEPVRLHNEQFF
15	-	TRBV7-9	TRBD1	TRBJ1-1	TGTGCCAGCCACCGACAGGGAGGGTCGGAGACTGAAGCTTTCTTT	CASHRQGGSETEAFF
10	once	TRBV19	-	TRBJ1-6	TGTGCCAGAAGACTTTCACCCCTCCACTTT	CARRLSPLHF
14	-	TRBV28	-	TRBJ2-1	TGTGCCAGCACCACGACGCCCACCTACAATGAGCAGTTCTTC	CASTTTPTYNEQFF
17	-	TRBV4-3	TRBD2	TRBJ2-3	TGCGCCAGCAGCCAAGGACTAGCGGGAACTAGCACAGATACGCAGTATTTT	CASSQGLAGTSTDTQYF
12	-	TRBV7-9	-	TRBJ1-5	TGTGCCAGCAGCTTTGGGGCTCAGCCCCAGCATTTT	CASSFGAQPQHF
16	-	TRBV5-8	-	TRBJ1-6	TGTGCCAGCAGCTTGGGGCGCGGACGCCAGAATTCACCCCTCCACTTT	CASSLGRGRQNSPLHF
15	-	TRBV7-9	TRBD1	TRBJ1-1	TGTGCCAGCAGCCAAGGACAGGGAATGAACACTGAAGCTTTCTTT	CASSQGQGMNTEAFF
16	-	TRBV13	-	TRBJ1-6	TGTGCCAGCAGCGCCTGGCAGGGCCCCAACAATTCACCCCTCCACTTT	CASSAWQGPNNSPLHF
14	-	TRBV4-1	-	TRBJ1-3	TGCGCCAGCAGCCAAGATAATCCCCCAAACACCATATATTTT	CASSQDNPPNTIYF